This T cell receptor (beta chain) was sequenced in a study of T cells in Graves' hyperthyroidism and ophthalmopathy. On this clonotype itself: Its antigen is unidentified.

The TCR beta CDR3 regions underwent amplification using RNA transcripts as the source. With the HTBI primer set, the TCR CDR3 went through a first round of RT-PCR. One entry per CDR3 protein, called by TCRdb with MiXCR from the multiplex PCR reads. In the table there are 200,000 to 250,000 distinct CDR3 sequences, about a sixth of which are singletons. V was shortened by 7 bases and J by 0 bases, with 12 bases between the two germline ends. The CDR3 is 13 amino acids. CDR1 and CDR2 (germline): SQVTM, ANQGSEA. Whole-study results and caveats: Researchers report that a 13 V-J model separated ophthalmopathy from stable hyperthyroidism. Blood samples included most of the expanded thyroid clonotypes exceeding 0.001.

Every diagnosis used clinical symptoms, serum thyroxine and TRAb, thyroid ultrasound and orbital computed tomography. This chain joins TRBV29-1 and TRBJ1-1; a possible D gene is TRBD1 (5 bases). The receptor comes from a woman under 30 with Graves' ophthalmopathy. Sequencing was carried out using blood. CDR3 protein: CSGGDPMNTEAFF. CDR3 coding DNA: TGCAGCGGAGGGGACCCCATGAACACTGAAGCTTTCTTT. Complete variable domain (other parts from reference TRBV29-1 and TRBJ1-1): SAVISQKPSRDICQRGTSLTIQCQVDSQVTMMFWYRQQPGQSLTLIATANQGSEATYESGFVIDKFPISRPNLTFSTLTVSNMSPEDSSIYLCSGGDPMNTEAFFGQGTRLTVV.